Below, 5 T cell receptor beta chains from the same sample are listed, as sequenced in a study of shared clonotypes between healthy human individuals. Profiled with immunoSEQ multiplex PCR; TCRdb holds only in-frame clones, not every one. This table holds 2 million to 2.5 million clones, over 85% found once. The sequenced sample consisted of naive CD4+ T cells from PBMCs. This sample's subset: CD45RA+ positively selected. The receptors were sampled from a man aged 18-30 years in good health. Some clones in this sample may be carry-over from other donors' samples.

V is TRBV5-1 and J is TRBJ2-2; tentative D call: TRBD2 (6 bases). The CDR3 is made up of 14 amino acids. V lost 3 bases, J lost 5 bases, and 11 bases lay in between. Germline assignment: CDR1 SGHRS and CDR2 YFSETQ. This chain's CDR3 is CASSSRSGTGELFF. CDR3 in DNA: TGCGCCAGCAGCTCCAGAAGCGGGACCGGGGAGCTGTTTTTT.

The CDR3 protein is CASSRGMGLAGPRQYF. CDR3 nucleotide sequence: TGTGCCAGCAGCCGGGGGATGGGACTAGCGGGGCCGAGGCAGTACTTC. J is TRBJ2-7 and V is TRBV27; 13 bases agree with TRBD2. Per germline, CDR1 MNHEY and CDR2 SMNVEV (reference sequence). The V gene end was trimmed by 6 bases and the J gene end by 9 bases; junction bases not matched to a gene: 14. This CDR3 comprises 16 residues.

The chain joins TRBV19 to TRBJ2-2, with D tentatively TRBD1 (5 bases). This CDR3 has 14 residues. Germline CDR1 LNHDA, CDR2 SQIVND (reference sequence). V lost 5 bases, J lost 6 bases, and 13 bases lay in between. The CDR3 DNA reads as TGTGCCAGTAGTCCAAGGGGTCTTTCCGGGGAGCTGTTTTTT. Amino acid sequence: CASSPRGLSGELFF.

The CDR3 sequence is CASSRGGTQYEQYF. The CDR3 region has the DNA TGTGCCAGCAGCCGGGGGGGCACCCAGTACGAGCAGTACTTC. The V and J genes are TRBV9 and TRBJ2-7; 8 bases match TRBD2. This CDR3 is built from 14 residues. V lost 4 bases to trimming and J lost 4 bases; unmatched junction nucleotides: 7. Per germline, CDR1 SGDLS and CDR2 YYNGEE.

The sample holds one count of this clone. Other DNA sequences in the same sample also yield this CDR3. The J gene is TRBJ2-1, the V gene TRBV7-3; 14 bases are a match to TRBD2. CDR1 is SGHTA, CDR2 FQGTGA, per germline. The CDR3 totals 15 residues. V shed 3 bases, J shed 7 bases, and the junction held 2 bases outside the gene matches. CDR3 protein: CASSFGLAGGNEQFF. The CDR3 DNA reads as TGTGCCAGCAGCTTCGGACTAGCGGGAGGTAATGAGCAGTTCTTC.